This T cell receptor (beta chain) was obtained from a study of T cell responses to AZD1222 COVID-19 vaccine. This CDR3 comprises 14 residues. The V end lost 0 bases, the J end lost 7 bases, and 13 bases lay between the germline ends. CDR1 is SGDLS, CDR2 YYNGEE, per germline. Study-wide points: The donor cohort was predominantly white British with a female majority, and clonal diversity may have been underestimated. Nearly half of spike-specific TCRs reportedly target unmutated variant regions.

Clones were read by immunoSEQ multiplex PCR, and TCRdb kept only the in-frame ones, dropping some. The sample contains approximately 180,000 clones, 80% to 95% of which appear only once. Comment on this clone: Its antigen is as yet unknown.

The chain combines TRBV9 with TRBJ1-1, with unresolved D. Here the sequenced sample was peripheral blood, taken on day 0 of AZD1222 vaccination. The TCR sequence derives from an adult in good health. CDR3 residues: CASSVVDGKHEAFF. CDR3 nucleotides: TGTGCCAGCAGCGTAGTCGACGGAAAACATGAAGCTTTCTTT. The full variable domain, its missing parts supplied by reference TRBV9 and TRBJ1-1, is DSGVTQTPKHLITATGQRVTLRCSPRSGDLSVYWYQQSLDQGLQFLIQYYNGEERAKGNILERFSAQQFPDLHSELNLSSLELGDSALYFCASSVVDGKHEAFFGQGTRLTVV.